Listed below are T cell receptor beta chains from one sample, sequenced in a study of T cells in Graves' hyperthyroidism and ophthalmopathy. TCRdb reanalysed the multiplex PCR reads using MiXCR and keeps one entry per CDR3 protein. The sample gives 530,000 or so distinct CDR3 sequences, 17% of which show up once; 17% is in the top ten. Source material: blood. Receptors were obtained from a woman aged 18-29 years with Graves' ophthalmopathy. The CDR3 runs from the conserved cysteine through the conserved F or W. A D gene is named only where the DNA matches it firmly. Only some rows state a clone size, as once, few, many or a class for expanded clones.

j_call v_call clone_size d_call cdr3_nt cdr3_aa
TRBJ2-5 TRBV30 many TRBD2 TGTGCCTGGAGTATTCGACTAGCGGAGACCCAGTACTTC CAWSIRLAETQYF
TRBJ2-7 TRBV28 many TRBD1 TGTGCCAGCAGCCCGGACAGGGGGGGTTACGAGCAGTACTTC CASSPDRGGYEQYF
TRBJ2-1 TRBV6-2/TRBV6-3 NA NA TGTGCCAGCAGTTACTCGAAACAGCCCAGGGATGAGCAGTTCTTC CASSYSKQPRDEQFF
TRBJ2-7 TRBV7-2 many NA TGTGCCAGCAGCTCAAGCGGAAACGGCCAGCAGTACTTC CASSSSGNGQQYF
TRBJ2-5 TRBV18 many NA TGTGCCAGCTCATCCTGGGACGGGGAGGCCCAGTACTTC CASSSWDGEAQYF
TRBJ2-7 TRBV6-1 many NA TGTGCCAGCAGTGAAGCACCACAGGGAGGCGAGCAGTACTTC CASSEAPQGGEQYF
TRBJ2-5 TRBV7-6 few NA TGTGCCAGCAGCCCAATGGAAGGGACCCAGTACTTC CASSPMEGTQYF
TRBJ1-4 TRBV14 many NA TGTGCCAGCAGCCAAGCTTGGAATGAAAAACTGTTTTTT CASSQAWNEKLFF
TRBJ2-6 TRBV20-1 NA NA TGCAGTGCTAGAGAGGGGGACCGAGTAGTCCTGACTTTC CSAREGDRVVLTF
TRBJ2-5 TRBV20-1 NA NA TGCAGTGCTGGACGTAGAGCCGGGGAGACCCAGTACTTC CSAGRRAGETQYF
TRBJ1-5 TRBV4-3 NA NA TGCGCCAGGAGCCTCTCCATTAATAGCAATCAGCCCCAGCATTTT CARSLSINSNQPQHF
TRBJ1-1 TRBV3-1 NA NA TGTGCCGGCAGCCACAGGGAAAACACTGAAGCTTTCTTT CAGSHRENTEAFF
TRBJ2-4 TRBV28 many NA TGTGCCAGCAGTCCCCGATCGGTGGTCACCAAAAACATTCAGTACTTC CASSPRSVVTKNIQYF
TRBJ1-4 TRBV30 many NA TGTGCCTGGAGGGAAATGGGAGCAACTAATGAAAAACTGTTTTTT CAWREMGATNEKLFF
TRBJ2-6 TRBV6-1 few NA TGTGCCAGCAGTCGGGAGACATCTGGGGCCAACGTCCTGACTTTC CASSRETSGANVLTF
TRBJ2-1 TRBV29-1 few TRBD2 TGCAGCGGGGTAGGACTAGCGGGAGGTGAGCAGTTCTTC CSGVGLAGGEQFF
TRBJ1-1 TRBV30 many TRBD1 TGTGCCTACGACAGGGGGCAATGGACTGAAGCTTTCTTT CAYDRGQWTEAFF
TRBJ2-1 TRBV6-4 NA NA TGTGCCAGCAGTGATAACGGATACAATGAGCAGTTCTTC CASSDNGYNEQFF
TRBJ2-3 TRBV20-1 many TRBD1 TGCAGTGCTTTTCACAGGGGCAGCACAGATACGCAGTATTTT CSAFHRGSTDTQYF
TRBJ1-5 TRBV3-1 many TRBD1 TGTGCCAGCAGCCAGACCGGGACAGGGGTGGGTCAGCCCCAGCATTTT CASSQTGTGVGQPQHF
TRBJ2-5 TRBV28 NA NA TGTGCCAGCAGTTTCTTTTACGGGGAGGAGGCCCAGTACTTC CASSFFYGEEAQYF
TRBJ2-1 TRBV11-3 many NA TGTGCCAGCAGCTTAGATCTCGGGTCTTACAATGAGCAGTTCTTC CASSLDLGSYNEQFF
TRBJ2-3 TRBV7-2 many NA TGTGCCAGCAGCTTGTTCCCCACTAGCACAGATACGCAGTATTTT CASSLFPTSTDTQYF
TRBJ1-6 TRBV5-1 NA NA TGTGCCAGCAGCCAAGCTCAGAATTCACCCCTCCACTTT CASSQAQNSPLHF
TRBJ2-5 TRBV7-9 NA TRBD2 TGTGCCAGCACGGGGGGGCCGGAGACCCAGTACTTC CASTGGPETQYF
TRBJ2-7 TRBV7-3 few NA TGTGCCAGCAGCTTGGGTGGGCCCGGAACGGAGCAGTACTTC CASSLGGPGTEQYF
TRBJ2-7 TRBV2 NA NA TGTGCCAGCATGTCGGAATTCGAGCAGTACTTC CASMSEFEQYF
TRBJ2-1 TRBV2 many NA TGTGCCAGCAGTGAAAACAGGGTAGTCTACAATGAGCAGTTCTTC CASSENRVVYNEQFF
TRBJ2-3 TRBV27 many NA TGTGCCAGCAGTTGGGGCAGGAGCACAGATACGCAGTATTTT CASSWGRSTDTQYF
TRBJ2-7 TRBV5-1 NA TRBD2 TGCGCCAGCAGCTTAACTAGCGGGGCACCCTACGAGCAGTACTTC CASSLTSGAPYEQYF
TRBJ2-1 TRBV28 many TRBD2 TGTGCCAGCAGTCCTCGGCTAGCGGGGAGGAATGAGCAGTTCTTC CASSPRLAGRNEQFF
TRBJ1-1 TRBV27 NA TRBD1 TGTGCCAGCAAGGCGCAGGGGGCTTCTGAAGCTTTCTTT CASKAQGASEAFF
TRBJ1-1 TRBV18 few NA TGTGCCAGCTCACCACCGATGGGGGCCGGCACTGAAGCTTTCTTT CASSPPMGAGTEAFF
TRBJ1-2 TRBV30 many TRBD1 TGTGCCAGAGACAGGGTAAATGGCTACACCTTC CARDRVNGYTF
TRBJ2-5 TRBV20-1 NA NA TGCAGTGCGGACATGGGGCAGGGAGAGACCCAGTACTTC CSADMGQGETQYF